This TCR beta chain was recovered during a study of CD8+ T cells in alopecia areata. Whole-study context: A regimen of oral tofacitinib, 5 to 10 mg twice daily, was given to treated patients.

Treatment in this sample: oral pan-JAK inhibitor, 5-10 mg twice daily. Extraction and reverse transcription of RNA yielded cDNA as the sequencing template. Clones were sequenced by immunoSEQ multiplex PCR, and TCRdb holds only the in-frame ones, with some missing. The sample has about 210,000 clones; 50% to 70% are singletons. As regards this clone: Its antigen remains unidentified.

Findings of the study overall: Scalp samples also contribute reads from the resident alphabeta T cells found in normal skin. On tofacitinib, scalp and blood still held many of the expanded lesional clones. Among the top 100, expanded CD8+ clones were significantly decreased by tofacitinib, as was scalp clonality.

Germline V gene sequence: CDR1 ENHRY, CDR2 SYGVKD. V was pared by 6 bases and J by 2 bases, with 3 bases between. The CDR3 runs to 11 residues. The sequenced sample was CD4+ T cells sorted from blood, obtained at week 4, from a patient treated with tofacitinib. This sequence was found in a human donor with alopecia areata. This chain joins TRBV10-3 and TRBJ2-3; D is undetermined. CDR3 protein: CAIRTTDTQYF. The CDR3 DNA sequence: TGTGCCATCAGAACCACAGATACGCAGTATTTT.